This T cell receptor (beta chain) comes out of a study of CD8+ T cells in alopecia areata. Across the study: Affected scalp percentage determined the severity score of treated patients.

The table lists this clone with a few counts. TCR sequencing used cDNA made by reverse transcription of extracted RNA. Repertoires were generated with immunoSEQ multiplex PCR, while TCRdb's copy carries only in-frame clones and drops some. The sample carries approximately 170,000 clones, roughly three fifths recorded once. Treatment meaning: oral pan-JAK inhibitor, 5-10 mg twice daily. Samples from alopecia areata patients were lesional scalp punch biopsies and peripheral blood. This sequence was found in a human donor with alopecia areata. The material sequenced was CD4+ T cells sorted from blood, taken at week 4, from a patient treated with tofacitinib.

CDR3 DNA sequence: TGTGCCATCAACGACAGGGTTCGGGAGACCCAGTACTTC. Translating gives CAINDRVRETQYF. The chain employs TRBV10-3 and TRBJ2-5, with 7 positions matching TRBD1. The CDR3 has 13 residues. V lost 7 bases, J lost 5 bases, and 7 bases stayed unmatched. In germline, CDR1 is ENHRY, CDR2 SYGVKD.